This T cell receptor (beta chain) was recovered during a study of blood T cells in healthy people across ages. Notes on the study in general: Older age went with lower TCR beta diversity per million T cells, in a roughly linear way.

Samples had at least 7 million PBMCs isolated from them. Points on this clonotype: The antigen remains unidentified.

Using a J-beta primer mix together with a sample-barcoded 5' primer, a second PCR was run for 7 to 11 cycles. Via MiXCR, TCRdb re-called the 5' RACE reads, giving one row per CDR3 protein. This table has some 900,000 distinct CDR3 sequences, 40% to 60% appearing once. Germline CDR1 LGHNA, CDR2 YNFKEQ. This CDR3 is 16 amino acids long. Trimming pared 4 bases from V and 0 bases from J, leaving 15 bases between. The sequence came from a man aged 25-45 years in good health. The sequencing input was blood. V is TRBV4-2 and J is TRBJ1-2; D remains ambiguous. Here the CDR3 DNA reads TGTGCCAGCAGCCGAGCTCTTGCAGACTCTAACTATGGCTACACCTTC. Amino acids: CASSRALADSNYGYTF.